In this sample, the clone carrying this T cell receptor (beta chain) turned up many times. The source of the sample is a study of Graves' ophthalmopathy and Graves' hyperthyroidism. Diagnosis relied on clinical symptoms, serum thyroxine, TRAb, thyroid ultrasound and orbital computed tomography. RNA served as the template for amplifying TCR beta CDR3 regions. HTBI primers served in a first-round RT-PCR, which a second-round multiplex PCR followed. TCRdb independently ran MiXCR on the multiplex PCR reads; one entry per CDR3 protein. The data hold approximately 460,000 distinct CDR3 sequences, with roughly 14% observed a single time. This TCR was sampled from a woman younger than 45 with Graves' ophthalmopathy. The sequenced material came from blood.

The CDR3 nucleotides are TGTGCCAGCAGCCGACAGGGCGCCGAGCAGTACTTC. This codes for CASSRQGAEQYF. The chain links TRBV28 to TRBJ2-7; 7 bases map to TRBD1. The CDR3 contains 12 residues. In germline, CDR1 is MDHEN, CDR2 SYDVKM. V was clipped by 6 bases and J by 6 bases; unmatched bases: 5.